This TCR beta chain is drawn from a study of CD8 T cells in Susac syndrome. Reverse transcription of about 0.45 to 1 ug RNA was carried out with random hexamers. TCRdb recomputed calls from the immunoSEQ multiplex PCR reads with MiXCR, one row per CDR3 protein. Of under 150,000 distinct CDR3 sequences listed, approximately 95% were seen once; the top ten hold 0.27%. V was clipped by 2 bases and J by 5 bases, with 15 bases between them. The CDR3 loop spans 15 amino acids. The germline gives CDR1 GTSNPN, CDR2 SVGIG (reference sequence). CD8+ and CD4+ T cells from blood underwent TCR beta sequencing, which was carried out in a high-throughput format. Through negative isolation, CD4+ and CD8+ T cells were obtained, while TEMRA cells were enriched using FACS.

The clonotype was recovered from a human donor in good health. The rearrangement uses TRBV30 and TRBJ2-2, with D perhaps TRBD2 (6 bases). The material sequenced was CD8+ T cells from PBMCs. CDR3 sequence (DNA): TGTGCCTGGAGTTATCGGGGGAGAGGAACCGGGGAGCTGTTTTTT. The encoded protein is CAWSYRGRGTGELFF.